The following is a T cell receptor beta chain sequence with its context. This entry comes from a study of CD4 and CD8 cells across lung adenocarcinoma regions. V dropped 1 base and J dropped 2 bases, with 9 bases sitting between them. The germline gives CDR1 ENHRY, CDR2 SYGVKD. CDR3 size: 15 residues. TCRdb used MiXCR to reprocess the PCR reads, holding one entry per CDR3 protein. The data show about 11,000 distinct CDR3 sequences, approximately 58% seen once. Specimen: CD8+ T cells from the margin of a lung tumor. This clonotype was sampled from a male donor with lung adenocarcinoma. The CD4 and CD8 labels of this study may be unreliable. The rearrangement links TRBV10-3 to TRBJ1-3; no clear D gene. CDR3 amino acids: CAISEWMVTGNTIYF. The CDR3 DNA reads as TGTGCCATCAGTGAGTGGATGGTTACTGGAAACACCATATATTTT.